The 4 T cell receptor beta chains in this list originate from one sample, sequenced in a study of read filtering for tumor transcriptome and immune sequencing. From roughly 390 ng of RNA, a library with molecular barcoded alpha/delta and beta/gamma adaptors was made. TCRdb passed the reads through MiXCR, listing each CDR3 protein once. The sample records tens of thousands of distinct CDR3 sequences, roughly a fifth being singletons. The sample comprised a population of CD138-negative cells sorted from bone marrow. All receptors derive from a donor at least 40 years old with multiple myeloma.

In this sample, this clonotype turned up many times. The V call is TRBV20-1, the J call TRBJ2-7, with TRBD1 matching 9 bases. Germline V gene lookup returns CDR1 DFQATT and CDR2 SNEGSKA (reference sequence). There are 16 residues in the CDR3. J was trimmed by 4 bases and V by 6 bases; bases with no gene match: 16. CDR3: CSAGDSLGQGIYEQYF. CDR3 in DNA: TGCAGTGCCGGGGACTCATTGGGACAGGGAATTTACGAGCAGTACTTC.

This clonotype was observed at least ten times. The V gene is TRBV28, the J gene TRBJ2-3; D might be TRBD2 (5 bases). Germline values: CDR1 MDHEN, CDR2 SYDVKM. The CDR3 is made up of 15 amino acids. V was pared by 7 bases and J by 2 bases, with 16 bases between. In DNA form, the CDR3 reads TGTGCCAGCAACGAACGGGGTGGCCCCACAGATACGCAGTATTTT. This encodes CASNERGGPTDTQYF.

This clonotype has a single count. A read error is likely here: a far larger clone is one base away. The CDR3 protein is CASSELSVGNLGTQYF. The CDR3 DNA follows: TGCGCCAGCAGTGAGTTGAGCGTCGGGAACTTAGGGACCCAGTACTTC. The chain has TRBV10-3 and TRBJ2-5, with D possibly TRBD2 on 5 matching bases. The CDR3 is 16 residues long. Per germline, CDR1 ENHRY and CDR2 SYGVKD.

This clonotype was observed at least ten times. The gene calls are TRBV19 and TRBJ2-5, with 8 positions matching TRBD2. This CDR3 has 14 residues. Germline V lookup: CDR1 LNHDA, CDR2 SQIVND (reference sequence). V shed 3 bases, J shed 2 bases, and the junction held 2 bases outside the gene matches. This chain's CDR3 is CASSMQRGQETQYF. Here the CDR3 DNA reads TGTGCCAGTAGTATGCAGCGGGGGCAAGAGACCCAGTACTTC.